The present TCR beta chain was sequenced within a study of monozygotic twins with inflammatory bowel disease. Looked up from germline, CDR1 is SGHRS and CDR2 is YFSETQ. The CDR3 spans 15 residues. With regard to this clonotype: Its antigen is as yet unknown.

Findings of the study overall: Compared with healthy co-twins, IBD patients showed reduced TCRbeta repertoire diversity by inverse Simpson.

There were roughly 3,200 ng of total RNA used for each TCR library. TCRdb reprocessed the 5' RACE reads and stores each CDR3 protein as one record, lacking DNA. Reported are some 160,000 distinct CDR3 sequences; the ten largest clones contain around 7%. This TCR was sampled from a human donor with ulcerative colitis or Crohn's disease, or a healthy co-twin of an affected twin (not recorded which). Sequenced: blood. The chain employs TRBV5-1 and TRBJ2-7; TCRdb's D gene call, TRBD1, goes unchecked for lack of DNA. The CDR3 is CASSLGAGGPDEQYF.